The rows below give T cell receptor beta chains drawn from one sample of a study of Graves' ophthalmopathy and Graves' hyperthyroidism. TCRdb processed the multiplex PCR reads anew with MiXCR; each CDR3 protein has one entry. The sample yields under 350,000 distinct CDR3 sequences, 15% to 20% seen once. Material: peripheral blood. The receptors stem from an adult man with Graves' ophthalmopathy. Each CDR3 is given with its conserved first and last residue. D genes are given only for firm matches. The size of a clone is reported for some rows only, either as once, few or many, or as a class for expanded clones.

clone_size	j_call	d_call	v_call	cdr3_nt	cdr3_aa
many	TRBJ1-2	NA	TRBV4-1	TGCGCCAGCAGCCAACGACAGCGGGGTGAGGGTTACTATGGCTACACCTTC	CASSQRQRGEGYYGYTF
few	TRBJ2-7	NA	TRBV2	TGTGCCAGCATGGAACCCTTAACCTACGAGCAGTACTTC	CASMEPLTYEQYF
NA	TRBJ2-2	NA	TRBV30	TGTGCCTGGAGCCTACGAACGGACAGTAAAAACACCGGGGAGCTGTTTTTT	CAWSLRTDSKNTGELFF
many	TRBJ1-2	NA	TRBV9	TGTGCCAGCAGCGTAGCGGCAGAAAGCAGGGGTGGCTACACCTTC	CASSVAAESRGGYTF
many	TRBJ1-1	TRBD1	TRBV20-1	TGCAGTGCTAGGGGGACAGGGATAATGAACACTGAAGCTTTCTTT	CSARGTGIMNTEAFF
NA	TRBJ1-1	NA	TRBV12-3/TRBV12-4	TGTGCCAGCAGTTTAGGTTCGGTAGCTTTCTTT	CASSLGSVAFF
many	TRBJ2-5	TRBD2	TRBV12-3/TRBV12-4	TGTGCCAGCAGCACGGGACTAGCGGGAGGGGCCGAGACCCAGTACTTC	CASSTGLAGGAETQYF
many	TRBJ1-1	NA	TRBV6-5	TGTGCCGTCCGCTACCTCGGGGGCACTGAAGCTTTCTTT	CAVRYLGGTEAFF
NA	TRBJ2-7	NA	TRBV20-1	TGCAGTGCTGTTAGCTGGAGCTCCTACGAGCAGTACTTC	CSAVSWSSYEQYF
many	TRBJ2-5	NA	TRBV10-3	TGTGCCCCGCTGCCAGGCAACCAAGAGACCCAGTACTTC	CAPLPGNQETQYF
NA	TRBJ2-7	NA	TRBV20-1	TGCAGTGCTTGGCGGCCGAGCAACGAGCAGTACTTC	CSAWRPSNEQYF
many	TRBJ1-5	TRBD1	TRBV12-3/TRBV12-4	TGTGCCAGCAGAAGACAGGGGGCCTCTCAGCCCCAGCATTTT	CASRRQGASQPQHF
NA	TRBJ2-5	TRBD2	TRBV4-1	TGCGCCAGCAGCCAAGGAACTAGCGGGAGGCGGTACCAAGAGACCCAGTACTTC	CASSQGTSGRRYQETQYF
many	TRBJ1-2	TRBD1	TRBV27	TGTGCCACCTCAACTTACACAGGGGGTTACACCTTC	CATSTYTGGYTF
NA	TRBJ1-1	TRBD1	TRBV6-1	TGTGCCAGCAGCAACCATCCCCAGGGACAGGGAGGCACTGAAGCTTTCTTT	CASSNHPQGQGGTEAFF
NA	TRBJ1-1	NA	TRBV6-2/TRBV6-3	TGTGCCAGCAGTTCCCCGACACGGACGAACACTGAAGCTTTCTTT	CASSSPTRTNTEAFF
many	TRBJ1-5	NA	TRBV6-4	TGTGCCAGCAGTGCCCAGGCCGGGGGCGCAGGGCAGCCCCAGCATTTT	CASSAQAGGAGQPQHF
many	TRBJ2-5	NA	TRBV6-5	TGTGCCAGCAGCAAACGGAAGGCGTACCAAGAGACCCAGTACTTC	CASSKRKAYQETQYF
many	TRBJ1-2	NA	TRBV20-1	TGCAGTGCTCCGTCCCGGGACATTGGCTACACCTTC	CSAPSRDIGYTF
many	TRBJ2-2	NA	TRBV7-2	TGTGCCAGCAGCCCAACAGGGACCGGGGAGCTGTTTTTT	CASSPTGTGELFF
many	TRBJ2-5	TRBD2	TRBV4-1	TGCGCCAGCAGCCGAGACCGAGAACTAGCGGGGGAACAAGAGACCCAGTACTTC	CASSRDRELAGEQETQYF
many	TRBJ2-5	TRBD1	TRBV20-1	TGCAGTGCTAGGTCGACAGGGCTAGAGACCCAGTACTTC	CSARSTGLETQYF
many	TRBJ2-2	NA	TRBV11-1	TGTGCCAGCAGCTCGAGGTTTAGTGGGTTAACCGGGGAGCTGTTTTTT	CASSSRFSGLTGELFF
many	TRBJ2-6	NA	TRBV30	TGTGCCTGGAGTGGCAAAACAGGGATCAGTTCTGGGGCCAACGTCCTGACTTTC	CAWSGKTGISSGANVLTF
many	TRBJ2-2	NA	TRBV30	TGTGCCTGGCAGGACCTAGCCACCGGGGAGCTGTTTTTT	CAWQDLATGELFF
many	TRBJ1-2	NA	TRBV6-5	TGTGCCAGCAGGGCCTTGTTGAATGGGGAAAACTATGGCTACACCTTC	CASRALLNGENYGYTF
many	TRBJ2-7	TRBD2	TRBV20-1	TGCAGTGCTAGAGCCCGGACTAGCGGGAGGGGATACGAGCAGTACTTC	CSARARTSGRGYEQYF
NA	TRBJ2-7	NA	TRBV12-3/TRBV12-4	TGTGCCAGCAGTTTAGGTGTGGGGCAGTACTTC	CASSLGVGQYF
many	TRBJ1-2	TRBD1	TRBV5-1	TGCGCCAGCAGCTTACCGAACATTCCGGGACAGGACTATGGCTACACCTTC	CASSLPNIPGQDYGYTF
many	TRBJ1-1	NA	TRBV5-1	TGCGCCAGCAGATCACCGGGACGGGAGAACACTGAAGCTTTCTTT	CASRSPGRENTEAFF
NA	TRBJ1-1	NA	TRBV5-5	TGTGCCAGCAGCTTGGTAGGGACCACTGAAGCTTTCTTT	CASSLVGTTEAFF
many	TRBJ2-5	TRBD1	TRBV6-5	TGTGCCAGCATCGGGCAGGGGGTGGATCGGGAGACCCAGTACTTC	CASIGQGVDRETQYF
many	TRBJ2-5	TRBD2	TRBV9	TGTGCCAGCAGCTCCGACTGGGGGGGGGAGACCCAGTACTTC	CASSSDWGGETQYF
many	TRBJ2-5	TRBD2	TRBV5-1	TGCGCCAGCAGCTCCTCTGGGGGGGGGAGCGAGACCCAGTACTTC	CASSSSGGGSETQYF
many	TRBJ2-7	TRBD2	TRBV5-1	TGTGCCAGCAGCCTCGGGGGGGGCTCCTACGAGCAGTACTTC	CASSLGGGSYEQYF
many	TRBJ1-1	NA	TRBV18	TGTGCCAGCTCACCACTGAACACTGAAGCTTTCTTT	CASSPLNTEAFF
many	TRBJ1-1	NA	TRBV4-1	TGCGCCAGCAGCCAAGATACCAGGGGATATTGGGCTTTCTTT	CASSQDTRGYWAFF
NA	TRBJ2-7	TRBD2	TRBV6-2/TRBV6-3	TGTGCCAGCAGTCTCATGACTAGCGGGAGGAATGGGGGCTACGAGCAGTACTTC	CASSLMTSGRNGGYEQYF
many	TRBJ1-5	NA	TRBV4-1	TGCGCCAGCAGCCAAGGACCGAACAATCAGCCCCAGCATTTT	CASSQGPNNQPQHF
many	TRBJ1-1	NA	TRBV6-2/TRBV6-3	TGTGCCAGCAGTTACTCGAGCGGCTTGGTGGCTTTCTTT	CASSYSSGLVAFF
NA	TRBJ2-5	TRBD2	TRBV3-1	TGTGCCAGCAGAACCAGTGGGACTAGCGTGGGAGAGACCCAGTACTTC	CASRTSGTSVGETQYF
NA	TRBJ1-1	NA	TRBV6-5	TGTGCCAGCAGTTTAGGCCCCCGGGTCACTGAAGCTTTCTTT	CASSLGPRVTEAFF
many	TRBJ2-2	NA	TRBV20-1	TGCAGTGCTAGTTTGGACAACCTCGGGGAGCTGTTTTTT	CSASLDNLGELFF
many	TRBJ2-5	NA	TRBV7-9	TGTGCCAGCAGCTTAGGTGTAGCAGAGACCCAGTACTTC	CASSLGVAETQYF
many	TRBJ2-7	TRBD1	TRBV6-1	TGTGCCAGCAGGGACAGGGTGTCCTACGAGCAGTACTTC	CASRDRVSYEQYF